This TCR beta chain originates from a study of T cell responses to AZD1222 COVID-19 vaccine. Study-level results: Females made up more of the donors, who were largely white British, and clonal diversity may have come out too low. No day 14 peak samples; only post-peak repertoires were characterized. Close to half of all spike-specific TCRs reportedly target regions of the variants that are unmutated. With two AZD1222 doses given, Spike-specific TCR breadth and depth both rose.

This clone was detected once. Antigen: not known. Clones were read by immunoSEQ multiplex PCR, and TCRdb kept only the in-frame ones, dropping some. The table records 90,000 to 100,000 clones, roughly 85% of them present only once. Source: peripheral blood, taken 28 days after the second AZD1222 dose. This TCR was sampled from an adult who received the AZD1222 COVID-19 vaccine.

DNA for the CDR3: TGTGCCAGCAGTTACTCCTCGGCGAGGAACACTGAAGCTTTCTTT. It codes for CASSYSSARNTEAFF. The chain couples TRBV6-6 to TRBJ1-1; the D is unclear. CDR1 and CDR2 from the germline V gene are MNHNY and SVGAGI (reference sequence). Trimming removed 0 bases at V and 1 base at J, with 9 bases between. The CDR3 is 15 amino acids.